These T cell receptor beta chains were read from a single sample in a study of T-cell reconstitution after alpha-beta-depleted transplantation in children. TCRdb itself ran the PCR reads through MiXCR, one entry per CDR3 protein. Of 500,000 to 750,000 distinct CDR3 sequences listed, around 13% are singletons. Sequences were derived from PBMCs, mostly from graft donor cells, sampled 360 days after TCRalphabeta/CD19-depleted stem cell transplant. Receptors originate from a male patient aged 10 to 17 who had a stem cell transplant for acute myeloid leukemia, so the T cells may come from the graft donor. CDR3s include the opening cysteine and the closing phenylalanine or tryptophan. Each record gives: V gene, clone size, J gene, D gene, CDR3 DNA, CDR3 protein. D genes are given only for firm matches. Clone size appears in some rows only: once, few, many, or a class for an expanded clone.

>TRBV10-3|.|TRBJ2-7|TRBD1
TGTGCCATCATGGGGACCCCGGGACAGGCCACCTACGAGCAGTACTTC
CAIMGTPGQATYEQYF
>TRBV11-2|few|TRBJ2-1|TRBD2
TGTGCCAGCAGCCTCGCTATACTAGCGGTCTACAATGAGCAGTTCTTC
CASSLAILAVYNEQFF
>TRBV20-1|few|TRBJ2-4|.
TGCAGTGCTAGAGTACTATTACTAGCCAAAAACATTCAGTACTTC
CSARVLLLAKNIQYF
>TRBV6-2/TRBV6-3|many|TRBJ2-1|TRBD2
TGTGCCAACCGTGAGGGACTATCTTACAATGAGCAGTTCTTC
CANREGLSYNEQFF
>TRBV6-1|few|TRBJ2-7|TRBD1
TGTGCCAGCAGGATTACCGGGACAGGGTTCGGCGAGCAGTACTTC
CASRITGTGFGEQYF
>TRBV15|.|TRBJ2-7|TRBD2
TGTGCCACCAGCGTCTCGGTGGCTAGCGGGCGTTACGAGCAGTACTTC
CATSVSVASGRYEQYF
>TRBV27|few|TRBJ2-7|TRBD2
TGTGCCAGCAGTTTAACGACTAGCGGGTTCTACGAGCAGTACTTC
CASSLTTSGFYEQYF
>TRBV6-5|few|TRBJ2-7|.
TGTGCCAGCAGTTACTCCCTTAGTGGCGTCTCCTACGAGCAGTACTTC
CASSYSLSGVSYEQYF
>TRBV7-2|.|TRBJ1-1|.
TGTGCCAGCAGCTTAGACGGGGGGCGCAACACTGAAGCTTTCTTT
CASSLDGGRNTEAFF
>TRBV12-5|many|TRBJ2-2|TRBD1
TGTGCTAGTGGTCCCGGACAGGGGGCGAACACCGGGGAGCTGTTTTTT
CASGPGQGANTGELFF
>TRBV20-1|.|TRBJ2-1|TRBD2
TGCAGTGCCCCCGGACTAGCCCCCTGGGGGAATGAGCAGTTCTTC
CSAPGLAPWGNEQFF
>TRBV6-1|.|TRBJ1-6|.
TGTGCCAATTCCCAGGGACCTAGGAATTCACCCCTCCACTTT
CANSQGPRNSPLHF
>TRBV24-1|many|TRBJ2-3|.
TGTGCCACCGGTCTTAGGGACAGCACAGATACGCAGTATTTT
CATGLRDSTDTQYF
>TRBV7-2|many|TRBJ2-1|.
TGTGCCAGCAGCTTAGAGGCAGGCTACAATGAGCAGTTCTTC
CASSLEAGYNEQFF
>TRBV7-8|.|TRBJ2-4|TRBD2
TGTGCCAGCAGCTTAGCCCGACTAGCGGGGAAAAACATTCAGTACTTC
CASSLARLAGKNIQYF
>TRBV28|many|TRBJ2-2|.
TGTGCCAGCAGTTTAGATACCGGGGAGCTGTTTTTT
CASSLDTGELFF